Below are 12 T cell receptor beta chains sequenced from a single sample in a study of cytomegalovirus exposure and HLA in healthy donors. With 60 Vbeta and 13 Jbeta primers, the PCR was carried out. Assay used: immunoSEQ multiplex PCR; TCRdb lists only in-frame clones, some missing. Of about 200,000 clones in the sample, more than 75% were seen once. The sequenced sample was PBMCs. These TCRs come from a man aged 40-49 years in good health and CMV-seropositive.

V and J are TRBV29-1 and TRBJ1-2; D is perhaps TRBD1 (6 bases). The germline gives CDR1 SQVTM, CDR2 ANQGSEA. The CDR3 spans 14 residues. The V end was cut by 5 bases, the J end by 2 bases, with 15 bases between. The CDR3 region is CSVKGVGTNYGYTF. CDR3 DNA sequence: TGCAGCGTTAAAGGGGTCGGGACAAACTATGGCTACACCTTC.

This chain joins TRBV6-5 and TRBJ2-7; the match to TRBD1 covers 9 bases. This CDR3 is built from 14 residues. CDR1 and CDR2 (germline): MNHEY, SVGAGI. V shed 7 bases and J 4 bases; nucleotides not matched to a gene: 8. The CDR3 is CASTPGTGSYEQYF. The CDR3 region has the DNA TGTGCCAGCACTCCCGGGACAGGGTCATACGAGCAGTACTTC.

The chain is built from TRBV4-1 and TRBJ2-3; a weak D match, TRBD2 (6 bases). Germline CDR1 is MGHRA and CDR2 is YSYEKL. With 4 bases removed from V and 1 base from J, the gap between germline ends came to 18 bases. This CDR3 comprises 17 residues. CDR3 nucleotides: TGCGCCAGCAGCCGCAGCACTGGGGCTAGCGGCACAGATACGCAGTATTTT. This encodes CASSRSTGASGTDTQYF.

J is TRBJ2-3 and V is TRBV5-4, with a weak D call TRBD2 (6 bases). This CDR3 comprises 16 residues. V was cut by 1 base and J by 0 bases, with 12 bases left in between. Germline lookup yields CDR1 SGHNT and CDR2 YYREEE (reference sequence). Here the CDR3 reads CASSLRRAGSTDTQYF. The CDR3 coding sequence is TGTGCCAGCAGCTTGCGGCGGGCGGGGAGCACAGATACGCAGTATTTT. The full variable domain, in which reference TRBV5-4 and TRBJ2-3 provide the parts outside the CDR3, is ETGVTQSPTHLIKTRGQQVTLRCSSQSGHNTVSWYQQALGQGPQFIFQYYREEENGRGNFPPRFSGLQFPNYSSELNVNALELDDSALYLCASSLRRAGSTDTQYFGPGTRLTVL.

This chain links TRBV7-8 with TRBJ2-7, with TRBD2 matching over 10 bases. J gave up 7 bases and V 5 bases, and 11 bases lay outside the gene matches. Per the germline V gene, CDR1 is SGHVS and CDR2 is FQNEAQ. This CDR3 has 15 amino acids. The CDR3 spells CASSGSGGGAQEQYF. The CDR3 DNA is TGTGCCAGCAGCGGAAGCGGGGGGGGAGCGCAGGAGCAGTACTTC.

The chain couples TRBV5-1 to TRBJ1-1; weak D call: TRBD1 (5 bases). This CDR3 spans 15 amino acids. Trimming took 0 bases from V and 0 from J, leaving 9 bases between them. Germline V gene sequence: CDR1 SGHRS, CDR2 YFSETQ. The CDR3 protein is CASSLGQPMNTEAFF. CDR3 DNA sequence: TGCGCCAGCAGCTTGGGACAGCCCATGAACACTGAAGCTTTCTTT.

The chain combines TRBV2 with TRBJ2-1; D is perhaps TRBD2 (6 bases). Germline V lookup: CDR1 SNHLY, CDR2 FYNNEI. V lost 8 bases, J lost 4 bases, and 18 bases lay in between. CDR3 length: 15 residues. The CDR3 is CASVAGLRTYNEQFF. In nucleotides, the CDR3 is TGTGCCAGCGTTGCGGGACTCCGCACGTACAATGAGCAGTTCTTC.

The chain is built from TRBV11-2 and TRBJ2-5; 15 bases match TRBD2. V gave up 1 base and J gave up 4 bases; unmatched junction bases: 1. In germline, CDR1 is SGHAT, CDR2 FQNNGV. This CDR3 comprises 16 residues. This CDR3 is CASSLGGLAGGETQYF. The CDR3 DNA follows: TGTGCCAGCAGCTTAGGGGGACTAGCGGGAGGAGAGACCCAGTACTTC.

The V gene is TRBV6-5, the J gene TRBJ2-5; D perhaps matches TRBD1 (5 bases). The CDR3 is 15 amino acids. Trimming removed 7 bases from V and 1 base from J, with 16 bases in between. Germline V CDR1 and CDR2: MNHEY, SVGAGI. CDR3 region: CASTDRGWGQETQYF. The CDR3 region has the DNA TGTGCCAGCACCGATAGGGGTTGGGGCCAAGAGACCCAGTACTTC.

About this clone itself: Other DNA sequences in this sample translate to the same CDR3. V usage is TRBV7-9 and J usage is TRBJ2-5; the match to TRBD1 covers 7 bases. CDR1 and CDR2 from the germline V gene are SEHNR and FQNEAQ (reference sequence). The CDR3 is 14 residues long. Germline trimming cut 5 bases from V and 5 bases from J; bases unmatched to any gene: 8. The CDR3 DNA reads as TGTGCCAGCAGCCCCACAGGGGTCGGGGAGACCCAGTACTTC. It codes for CASSPTGVGETQYF.

The sample holds a few counts of this clone. The rearrangement joins TRBV25-1 to TRBJ2-3, with 7 bases identical to TRBD2. The ends lost 5 bases at V and 4 bases at J; junction bases unmatched: 3. Looked up from germline, CDR1 is MGHDK and CDR2 is SYGVNS. The CDR3 totals 13 residues. The CDR3 sequence: CASSTGGADTQYF. The CDR3 DNA reads TGTGCCAGCAGTACGGGGGGAGCAGATACGCAGTATTTT.

The CDR3 nucleotides read TGTGCCAGCAGCCTCGGACTGGAAGGACTAGCGGGATCAGAGACCCAGTACTTC. Translating gives CASSLGLEGLAGSETQYF. The genes are TRBV7-7 and TRBJ2-5, with 12 bases fitting TRBD2. The CDR3 extends over 18 amino acids. CDR1 is SSHAT and CDR2 is FNYEAQ in the germline V gene (reference sequence). The V gene end was trimmed by 5 bases and the J gene end by 4 bases; junction bases not matched to a gene: 14. Using reference TRBV7-7 and TRBJ2-5 for the parts outside the CDR3, the full variable domain is GAGVSQSPRYKVTKRGQDVTLRCDPISSHATLYWYQQALGQGPEFLTYFNYEAQPDKSGLPSDRFSAERPEGSISTLTIQRTEQRDSAMYRCASSLGLEGLAGSETQYFGPGTRLLVL.